These 31 T cell receptor beta chains share one sample of origin, sequenced in a study of blood T cell repertoires in COVID-19. Measured with immunoSEQ multiplex PCR; TCRdb has only the in-frame clones, and not every one. This table has about 400,000 clones, roughly 86% appearing once. Sequenced: PBMCs or T cells enriched from blood (not recorded which). These TCRs come from a woman under 40 who had recovered from COVID-19.

V is TRBV5-4 and J is TRBJ2-7; D is uncertain. The germline V gene has CDR1 SGHNT and CDR2 YYREEE (reference sequence). The V gene lost 9 bases and the J gene lost 1 base, with 26 bases spanning the gap. The CDR3 loop spans 17 amino acids. CDR3 DNA sequence: TGTGCCATCCTACCCGGTCCGAGCTCTACTATTTCCTACGAGCAGTACTTC. Its protein product is CAILPGPSSTISYEQYF. Full variable domain (remainder filled in from reference TRBV5-4 and TRBJ2-7): ETGVTQSPTHLIKTRGQQVTLRCSSQSGHNTVSWYQQALGQGPQFIFQYYREEENGRGNFPPRFSGLQFPNYSSELNVNALELDDSALYLCAILPGPSSTISYEQYFGPGTRLTVT.

The chain couples TRBV5-1 to TRBJ1-1, with a weak D call TRBD1 (5 bases). Trimming took off 0 bases at V and 0 bases at J, with 18 bases between the two ends. Germline CDR1 and CDR2: SGHRS and YFSETQ. The CDR3 extends over 18 amino acids. This CDR3 reads CASSLAGDSSFVNTEAFF. The DNA of the CDR3 is TGCGCCAGCAGCTTGGCAGGTGACAGCTCGTTCGTGAACACTGAAGCTTTCTTT.

This clone has more than one count but fewer than ten. The chain couples TRBV2 to TRBJ1-5; a possible D gene is TRBD1 (6 bases). Trimming pared 6 bases from V and 6 bases from J, leaving 21 bases between. This CDR3 has 16 residues. The germline gives CDR1 SNHLY, CDR2 FYNNEI. The CDR3 region is CASRNRALPLAQPQHF. DNA of the CDR3: TGTGCCAGCAGAAACAGGGCTTTACCCCTCGCTCAGCCCCAGCATTTT.

The V and J genes are TRBV6-5 and TRBJ2-1, with D tentatively TRBD2 (6 bases). Germline loops: CDR1 MNHEY, CDR2 SVGAGI. The length of the CDR3 is 15 residues. The V and J ends lost 7 bases and 0 bases respectively, with 13 bases between them. CDR3 nucleotides: TGTGCCAGCAACGGAGGGATTAGCTCCTACAATGAGCAGTTCTTC. Translated, it gives CASNGGISSYNEQFF.

The chain carries TRBV15 and TRBJ2-1; 11 bases are shared with TRBD2. The CDR3 is made up of 16 amino acids. Germline-derived CDR1 and CDR2 are LNHNV and YYDKDF (reference sequence). J lost 9 bases, V lost 5 bases, and 12 bases had no gene match. The CDR3 here is CATSRLLAGAASEQFF. The CDR3 bases are TGTGCCACCAGCCGTTTACTAGCGGGGGCGGCTAGTGAGCAGTTCTTC.

V usage is TRBV19 and J usage is TRBJ1-2, with no clear D. V was clipped by 5 bases and J by 5 bases, with 12 bases between them. Germline V lookup: CDR1 LNHDA, CDR2 SQIVND (reference sequence). The CDR3 length is 13 residues. The CDR3 spells CASSPWEVYGYTF. The CDR3 DNA follows: TGTGCCAGTAGTCCTTGGGAGGTTTATGGCTACACCTTC.

The V and J genes are TRBV10-2 and TRBJ2-1, with D unclear. CDR1 is WSHSY, CDR2 SAAADI, per germline. The CDR3 runs to 15 residues. Trimming left V 8 bases short and J 3 bases short, with 17 bases between. The CDR3 loop is CASHASGGYYNEQFF. The CDR3, as DNA: TGCGCCAGCCACGCTAGTGGCGGTTACTACAATGAGCAGTTCTTC.

The chain employs TRBV19 and TRBJ1-2; TRBD1 is a possible D gene (5 bases). The CDR3 is made up of 12 amino acids. The germline gives CDR1 LNHDA, CDR2 SQIVND (reference sequence). V lost 5 bases and J lost 5, with 9 bases in between. The CDR3 here is CASSDSDYGYTF. The CDR3 DNA reads TGTGCCAGTAGTGACAGCGATTATGGCTACACCTTC.

The chain carries TRBV6-5 and TRBJ2-1; TRBD2 aligns across 7 bases. Looked up from germline, CDR1 is MNHEY and CDR2 is SVGAGI. CDR3 size: 14 residues. J lost 2 bases, V lost 6 bases, and 4 bases had no gene match. The CDR3 loop reads CASSPAGPYNEQFF. The CDR3 DNA follows: TGTGCCAGCAGCCCAGCGGGACCCTACAATGAGCAGTTCTTC.

This sequence joins TRBV7-2 and TRBJ1-3; 7 positions agree with TRBD1. CDR1 and CDR2 (germline): SGHTA, FQGNSA. J was trimmed by 8 bases and V by 1 base; bases with no gene match: 5. The CDR3 spans 14 residues. Here the CDR3 reads CASSLGTGFYTIYF. DNA of the CDR3: TGTGCCAGCAGCTTAGGGACAGGTTTTTACACCATATATTTT.

The chain uses TRBV28 and TRBJ2-7, with 8 nucleotides matching TRBD2. V shed 6 bases and J 0 bases; nucleotides not matched to a gene: 7. The CDR3 is 15 residues long. Germline V gene lookup returns CDR1 MDHEN and CDR2 SYDVKM. The CDR3 DNA sequence: TGTGCCAGCAGCATACTAGCGGTAAGCTCCTACGAGCAGTACTTC. This gives the protein CASSILAVSSYEQYF.

The rearrangement joins TRBV12-3 or TRBV12-4 to TRBJ1-1, with a weak D call TRBD1 (6 bases). The length of the CDR3 is 12 residues. Between the trimmed V and J ends, which lost 6 bases and 7 bases, there was a span of 12 bases. As DNA, the CDR3 is TGTGCCAGCAGCAAGGGGGAACTTGAAGCTTTCTTT. Its protein is CASSKGELEAFF.

The rearrangement joins TRBV9 to TRBJ2-3; 15 nucleotides line up with TRBD2. Germline lookup yields CDR1 SGDLS and CDR2 YYNGEE. The CDR3 runs to 16 residues. V shed 0 bases and J 6 bases; nucleotides not matched to a gene: 2. In DNA, the CDR3 is TGTGCCAGCAGCGTAGCAGGACTAGCGGGAGGGGATACGCAGTATTTT. Amino acids: CASSVAGLAGGDTQYF.

The chain employs TRBV20-1 and TRBJ2-1; TRBD2 matches at 8 bases. The CDR3 is 15 amino acids. V lost 3 bases, J lost 5 bases, and 9 bases stayed unmatched. From germline, CDR1 is DFQATT and CDR2 SNEGSKA (reference sequence). CDR3 sequence reads: CSASSGGRGHNEQFF. The CDR3 nucleotides read TGCAGTGCTAGTTCGGGGGGGAGAGGACACAATGAGCAGTTCTTC.

This chain joins TRBV15 and TRBJ1-4, with D perhaps matching TRBD1 (5 bases). Germline values: CDR1 LNHNV, CDR2 YYDKDF (reference sequence). The CDR3 totals 15 residues. The V gene lost 5 bases and the J gene lost 2 bases, with 12 bases spanning the gap. The CDR3 coding sequence is TGTGCCACCAGCCAAGACAGTTGGACTAATGAAAAACTGTTTTTT. This codes for CATSQDSWTNEKLFF. Full variable domain (missing parts from reference TRBV15 and TRBJ1-4): DAMVIQNPRYQVTQFGKPVTLSCSQTLNHNVMYWYQQKSSQAPKLLFHYYDKDFNNEADTPDNFQSRRPNTSFCFLDIRSPGLGDTAMYLCATSQDSWTNEKLFFGSGTQLSVL.

V is TRBV3-1 (or the pseudogene TRBV3-2) and J is TRBJ1-3; D gene unclear. Trimming removed 7 bases at V and 0 bases at J, with 13 bases between. Germline lookup yields CDR1 LGHDT and CDR2 YNNKEL (reference sequence). This CDR3 contains 15 residues. CDR3 in amino acids: CASTSTPSSGNTIYF. The CDR3 DNA sequence: TGTGCCAGCACCTCTACTCCGAGCTCTGGAAACACCATATATTTT.

This clone has just one count. The chain employs TRBV5-1 and TRBJ1-1, with D perhaps matching TRBD1 (5 bases). CDR1 is SGHRS and CDR2 is YFSETQ in the germline V gene. Trimming shortened V by 0 bases and J by 4 bases, and 13 bases separated the two germline ends. The CDR3 extends over 15 amino acids. CDR3 loop: CASSLAAGLGTEAFF. CDR3 bases: TGCGCCAGCAGCTTGGCCGCGGGGCTGGGCACTGAAGCTTTCTTT. Full variable domain (rest looked up from reference TRBV5-1 and TRBJ1-1): KAGVTQTPRYLIKTRGQQVTLSCSPISGHRSVSWYQQTPGQGLQFLFEYFSETQRNKGNFPGRFSGRQFSNSRSEMNVSTLELGDSALYLCASSLAAGLGTEAFFGQGTRLTVV.

The chain has TRBV11-2 and TRBJ2-5; tentative D call: TRBD2 (7 bases). Trimming removed 2 bases from V and 3 bases from J, with 22 bases in between. Germline lookup yields CDR1 SGHAT and CDR2 FQNNGV. The CDR3 is 18 residues long. CDR3 sequence (DNA): TGTGCCAGCAGCTTACTCTTTCTAGGCGGGGGCGTTAAAGAGACCCAGTACTTC. It codes for CASSLLFLGGGVKETQYF.

This sequence joins TRBV5-1 and TRBJ2-3; 7 bases are shared with TRBD2. This CDR3 has 14 residues. Germline V gene sequence: CDR1 SGHRS, CDR2 YFSETQ. The junction had 4 bases not matched to a gene; V was cut back by 3 bases and J by 3 bases. In nucleotides, the CDR3 is TGCGCCAGCAGCTCCGGGGAGGGAACAGATACGCAGTATTTT. Translating it yields CASSSGEGTDTQYF.

The chain recombines TRBV7-3 with TRBJ2-1; weak D call: TRBD2 (5 bases). V gave up 5 bases and J gave up 10 bases, with 18 bases separating them. The CDR3 has 14 amino acids. Germline V gene data show CDR1 as SGHTA and CDR2 as FQGTGA. The CDR3, as DNA: TGTGCCAGCAGCCCGGGATTGGGCAAGTGGGAGCAGTTCTTC. This sequence encodes CASSPGLGKWEQFF.

The chain recombines TRBV30 with TRBJ1-4, with D tentatively TRBD1 (6 bases). Germline CDR1 GTSNPN, CDR2 SVGIG (reference sequence). Trimming cost V 3 bases and J 6 bases, with 14 bases left between them. CDR3 size: 14 residues. The CDR3 nucleotides read TGTGCCTGGAGGGGGGCAGGGTACCATGAAAAACTGTTTTTT. It is translated as CAWRGAGYHEKLFF.

The V and J genes are TRBV5-1 and TRBJ2-7, with TRBD1 identical over 8 bases. CDR1 is SGHRS and CDR2 is YFSETQ in the germline V gene. The CDR3 has 15 residues. The junction had 7 bases not matched to a gene; V was cut back by 4 bases and J by 1 base. The CDR3 DNA follows: TGCGCCAGCAGCCCTACAACAGGGGGTTCCTACGAGCAGTACTTC. This encodes CASSPTTGGSYEQYF.

The J gene is TRBJ2-3, the V gene TRBV29-1; D gene unclear. The CDR3 loop spans 11 amino acids. CDR1 is SQVTM and CDR2 is ANQGSEA in the germline V gene. Trimming removed 7 bases at V and 7 bases at J, with 12 bases between. The CDR3 DNA follows: TGCAGCGCCCAATCGGGTAATACGCAGTATTTT. It specifies CSAQSGNTQYF.

This chain joins TRBV18 and TRBJ2-1, with 11 bases lining up with TRBD2. The CDR3 runs 14 residues. V was clipped by 6 bases and J by 6 bases; unmatched bases: 4. From germline, CDR1 is KGHSH and CDR2 LQKENI. DNA for the CDR3: TGTGCCAGCTCTCTTGGACTAGCGGGCAATGAGCAGTTCTTC. It codes for CASSLGLAGNEQFF.

The chain has TRBV19 and TRBJ1-1; the D is unclear. This CDR3 comprises 12 residues. V lost 9 bases and J lost 1, with 9 bases in between. Germline V gene lookup returns CDR1 LNHDA and CDR2 SQIVND (reference sequence). The CDR3 DNA reads TGTGCCAGCACCGGAGGGAACACTGAAGCTTTCTTT. This sequence encodes CASTGGNTEAFF.

The rearrangement uses TRBV19 and TRBJ1-5; 12 nucleotides match TRBD1. Unmatched junction bases numbered 17, after V lost 8 bases and J lost 6 bases. Per the germline V gene, CDR1 is LNHDA and CDR2 is SQIVND (reference sequence). CDR3 size: 18 residues. In DNA, the CDR3 is TGTGCCAGTGTCGAAGGCCCGGGACAGGGGGCGCGGGGTCAGCCCCAGCATTTT. Its translation is CASVEGPGQGARGQPQHF.

The rearrangement uses TRBV27 and TRBJ2-7, with D tentatively TRBD2 (6 bases). CDR3 length: 14 residues. The germline gives CDR1 MNHEY, CDR2 SMNVEV (reference sequence). Trimming shortened V by 6 bases and J by 2 bases, and 14 bases separated the two germline ends. In DNA form, the CDR3 reads TGTGCCAGCAGCGGAAGTAGCGGACCCTACGAGCAGTACTTC. Translating gives CASSGSSGPYEQYF.

The chain is built from TRBV12-3 or TRBV12-4 and TRBJ2-1; 9 bases line up with TRBD2. CDR3 length: 13 amino acids. Germline trimming cut 6 bases from V and 6 bases from J; bases unmatched to any gene: 3. In DNA, the CDR3 is TGTGCCAGCAGCCTGACTAGCGGCAATGAGCAGTTCTTC. Translating gives CASSLTSGNEQFF.

This chain joins TRBV6-5 and TRBJ1-4, with D possibly TRBD1 on 5 matching bases. This CDR3 region has 15 residues. Trimming took 7 bases from V and 0 from J, leaving 12 bases between them. The germline V gene encodes CDR1 MNHEY and CDR2 SVGAGI. CDR3 in amino acids: CASTAMTATNEKLFF. For the CDR3, the DNA is TGTGCCAGCACGGCCATGACAGCAACTAATGAAAAACTGTTTTTT.

V is TRBV5-6 and J is TRBJ1-1; no clear D. CDR3 length: 14 amino acids. Germline V gives CDR1 SGHDT, CDR2 YYEEEE. The ends were cut back, 0 bases at V and 10 bases at J, with 16 bases in the middle. DNA for the CDR3: TGTGCCAGCAGCTTGGGTTCCGGGATGATCGGAGCTTTCTTT. Translating gives CASSLGSGMIGAFF.

V gene TRBV14 combines with J gene TRBJ1-2; D possibly corresponds to TRBD1 (6 bases). The length of the CDR3 is 16 residues. The V end lost 0 bases, the J end lost 10 bases, and 21 bases lay between the germline ends. The germline gives CDR1 SGHDN, CDR2 FVKESK. The CDR3 sequence is CASSQEFSGAPYDYTF. The CDR3 region has the DNA TGTGCCAGCAGCCAAGAATTTTCAGGGGCGCCCTACGACTACACCTTC.